A selection of T cell receptor beta chains follows, all from one sample in a study of blood T cells in healthy people across ages. MiXCR, applied by TCRdb to the 5' RACE reads, yields one record per CDR3 protein. The table shows 950,000 to 1,200,000 distinct CDR3 sequences, with around two fifths occurring only once. Sequences were obtained from blood. The receptors here all came from a man aged 18 to 30 in good health. Both conserved end residues are trimmed from each CDR3.

v_call: TRBV12-3/TRBV12-4; j_call: TRBJ2-5; cdr3_aa: ASSFARSQETQY
v_call: TRBV12-3/TRBV12-4; j_call: TRBJ2-3; cdr3_aa: ANSGLAGDTDTQY
v_call: TRBV28; j_call: TRBJ2-5; cdr3_aa: ASSLLDRHSGTQY
v_call: TRBV9; j_call: TRBJ2-3; cdr3_aa: ASSVDWGGRTDTRY
v_call: TRBV30; j_call: TRBJ1-1; cdr3_aa: AWSRGTYTEAF
v_call: TRBV6-5; j_call: TRBJ1-6; cdr3_aa: ASSYSTGDFRSPLH
v_call: TRBV18; j_call: TRBJ1-5; cdr3_aa: ASSPRVGDQPQH
v_call: TRBV11-2; j_call: TRBJ1-2; cdr3_aa: ASSPPDSFNYGYT
v_call: TRBV24-1; j_call: TRBJ2-1; cdr3_aa: ATSDLKYNEQF
v_call: TRBV20-1; j_call: TRBJ1-1; cdr3_aa: SARRGLWNTEAF
v_call: TRBV10-3; j_call: TRBJ2-7; cdr3_aa: AISERKAYEQY
v_call: TRBV7-2; j_call: TRBJ2-4; cdr3_aa: ASSLAGQGTDIQY
v_call: TRBV20-1; j_call: TRBJ1-1; cdr3_aa: SARVPGGMNTEAF
v_call: TRBV14; j_call: TRBJ1-1; cdr3_aa: ASSPTPTGLNTEAF
v_call: TRBV29-1; j_call: TRBJ2-5; cdr3_aa: SVEVQAQETQY
v_call: TRBV20-1; j_call: TRBJ2-5; cdr3_aa: SAGQTGRTETQY
v_call: TRBV4-2; j_call: TRBJ1-5; cdr3_aa: ASSQEDTENQPQH
v_call: TRBV14; j_call: TRBJ1-2; cdr3_aa: ASSAGQARGYT
v_call: TRBV10-3; j_call: TRBJ1-1; cdr3_aa: AISDYKGDTEAF
v_call: TRBV20-1; j_call: TRBJ2-7; cdr3_aa: SARSRQGFYEQY
v_call: TRBV7-9; j_call: TRBJ2-2; cdr3_aa: ASSYRSLGGELF
v_call: TRBV29-1; j_call: TRBJ2-7; cdr3_aa: SAMGSLPPLYEQY
v_call: TRBV9; j_call: TRBJ2-3; cdr3_aa: ASSGRETGVGDTQY
v_call: TRBV7-2; j_call: TRBJ2-1; cdr3_aa: ASSFSGGIYNEQF
v_call: TRBV20-1; j_call: TRBJ2-1; cdr3_aa: SATFLGPSYNEQF
v_call: TRBV7-2; j_call: TRBJ1-2; cdr3_aa: ASSVLGSYGYT
v_call: TRBV7-9; j_call: TRBJ1-2; cdr3_aa: ASSLPLGGTIGGYT
v_call: TRBV9; j_call: TRBJ2-1; cdr3_aa: ASSPFGGPGNEQF
v_call: TRBV5-1; j_call: TRBJ2-4; cdr3_aa: ASSDDRGRAKNIQY
v_call: TRBV12-3/TRBV12-4; j_call: TRBJ2-7; cdr3_aa: ASSQQGRRYEQY